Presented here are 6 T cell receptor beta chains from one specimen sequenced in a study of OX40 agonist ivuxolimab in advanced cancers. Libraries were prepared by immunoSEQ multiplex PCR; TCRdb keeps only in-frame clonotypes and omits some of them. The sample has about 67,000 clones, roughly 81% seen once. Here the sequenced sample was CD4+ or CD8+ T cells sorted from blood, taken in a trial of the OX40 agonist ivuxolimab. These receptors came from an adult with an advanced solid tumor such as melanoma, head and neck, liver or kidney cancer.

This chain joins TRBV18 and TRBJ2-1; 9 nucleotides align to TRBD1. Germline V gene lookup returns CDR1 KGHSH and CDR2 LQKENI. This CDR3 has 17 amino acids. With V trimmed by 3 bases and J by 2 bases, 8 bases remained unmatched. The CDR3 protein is CASSPPPGQGPYNEQFF. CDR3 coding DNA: TGTGCCAGCTCACCTCCTCCGGGACAGGGTCCCTACAATGAGCAGTTCTTC.

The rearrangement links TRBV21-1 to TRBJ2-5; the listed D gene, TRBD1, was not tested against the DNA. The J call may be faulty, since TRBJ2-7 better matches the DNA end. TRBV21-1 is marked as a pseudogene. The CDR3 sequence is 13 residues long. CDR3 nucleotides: TGTGCCGGATACAGGGTCAACTCCTACGAGCAGTACTTC. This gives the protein CAGYRVNSYEQYF.

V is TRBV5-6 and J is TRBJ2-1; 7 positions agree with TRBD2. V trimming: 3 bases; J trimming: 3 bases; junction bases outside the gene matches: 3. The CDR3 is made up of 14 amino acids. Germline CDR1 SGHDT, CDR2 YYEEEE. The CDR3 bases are TGTGCCAGCAGCTGGGAGGGCCGCTACAATGAGCAGTTCTTC. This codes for CASSWEGRYNEQFF.

CDR3 bases: TGTGCCAGCAAGGAACCAGGGTCCTCCTACGAGCAGTACTTC. The encoded protein is CASKEPGSSYEQYF. The rearrangement links TRBV28 to TRBJ2-7; possible D gene TRBD1, 5 bases. This CDR3 contains 14 residues. CDR1 and CDR2 (germline): MDHEN, SYDVKM. V lost 7 bases to trimming and J lost 0 bases, with 13 bases between them.

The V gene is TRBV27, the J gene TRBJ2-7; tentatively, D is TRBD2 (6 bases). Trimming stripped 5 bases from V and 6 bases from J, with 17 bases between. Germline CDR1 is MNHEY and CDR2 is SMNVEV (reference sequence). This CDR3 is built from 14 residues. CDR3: CASSRRDSGIEQYF. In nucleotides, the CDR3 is TGTGCCAGCAGTCGCCGGGACTCAGGGATCGAGCAGTACTTC.

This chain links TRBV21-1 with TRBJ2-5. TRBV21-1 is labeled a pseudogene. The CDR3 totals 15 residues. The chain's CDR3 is CASSKDRYRPWAQYF. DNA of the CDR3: TGTGCCAGCAGCAAAGATAGGTACCGGCCTTGGGCCCAGTACTTC.